The sequence of this T cell receptor beta chain was determined in a study of blood T cell repertoires in COVID-19 (dated by TCRdb to the early 2020s). With regard to the full study: Samples covering the acute and convalescent phases of COVID-19 were provided by collaborators in the United States, Italy and Spain. Where HLA class I and class II types were available, the types were taken from metadata supplied by the sample provider, not from assay-based typing. The dataset comprised deeply sampled blood TCRbeta repertoires from subjects exposed to, actively infected with, or recovered from COVID-19. The material from the prospective study consisted of cDNA or gDNA derived from T cells, B-cell-depleted T cells, or PBMCs. The repertoires were released in a freely available public database meant as a resource for research on the immune response to SARS-CoV-2. Nearly every sample came with metadata listing a de-identified subject ID, COVID-19 status, age in years and sex. The samples were drawn from the first 160 participants of the ongoing ImmuneRACE study and from roughly 1,300 subjects provided by 6 global collaborators. Study-wide findings and limitations: The amount of clinical and demographic metadata varied by source and participant and was provided uncurated.

The germline V gene gives CDR1 as SGHRS and CDR2 as YFSETQ. Trimmed from V: 4 bases; trimmed from J: 3 bases; junction bases lacking a gene match: 9. There are 15 amino acids in the CDR3, from cysteine to phenylalanine inclusive. Only CDR3 DNA is held: 45 bases, read in frame from base 1. Enrolling through a virtual design, the prospective study's participants ranged in age from roughly 18 to 95 years and lived across 24 United States geographic areas. In the prospective study, cohorts were assigned on the basis of participant-reported clinical history obtained from a screening survey and a study questionnaire. Recovered participants in ImmuneRACE Cohort 3 were defined as having two consecutive negative NP/OP PCR tests, clearance from a healthcare professional, or resolution of symptoms. In the prospective study, mobile phlebotomists collected whole blood, serum and a nasopharyngeal or oropharyngeal swab from each participant. Over a roughly 2-month period, participants in the prospective study had the option of providing additional blood draws and questionnaires. Prospective study blood samples were shipped either frozen or at room temperature before DNA extraction.

Notes on this clone: There is no known antigen for this receptor. No much larger clone exists at a distance of one base, and base qualities are not known.

TCRbeta CDR3 regions were amplified from genomic DNA by means of the immunoSEQ Assay, a bias-controlled multiplex PCR. In the source study's methods: Nucleated cell counts per sample were estimated from amplification of reference gene primers within the assay. To quantify the absolute abundance of each unique TCRbeta CDR3 rearrangement, sequence reads were collapsed and filtered. Productive Simpson clonality was computed per sample as the square root of Simpson's diversity index over productive rearrangements. Held by TCRdb, this immuneACCESS table contains in-frame sequences only and omits some clones. Under half of the omission traces to an unresolved V gene where checked; the cause of the rest is unknown. D and trimming come from the DNA, and the V and J calls and clone size come from that table. A total of around 280,000 clones appear in this sample, 70% to 90% of them only once. The ten biggest clones cover around 5.8% of the sample.

This TCR was recovered from a woman in her forties who had recovered from COVID-19. Sequenced material: PBMCs or T cells enriched from blood (not recorded which). The V gene is TRBV5-1 and the J gene is TRBJ1-1; 7 nucleotides in the junction match TRBD1. The CDR3 is CASSPVTGYDTEAFF. In nucleotides, the sequence is TGCGCCAGCAGCCCAGTGACAGGGTACGACACTGAAGCTTTCTTT.